Below are 29 T cell receptor beta chains sequenced from a single sample in a study of vaccination effects on CD4 cells after COVID-19. No antigen has been assigned to these receptors. When ten to eleven days of culture had elapsed, CD4+ T cells were isolated. The participants, recipients of two vaccine doses, got either BNT162b2 or mRNA-1273. TCRdb's copy holds only in-frame clones and misses some; the assay was immunoSEQ multiplex PCR. Among about 73,000 clones listed, around 69% were seen once. The sequencing used CD4+ T cells from PBMCs cultured without peptide, collected after COVID-19 vaccination. Every receptor here comes from a human donor who received a COVID-19 vaccine.

This clone showed up just once. This chain uses TRBV7-2 with TRBJ2-5, with 9 nucleotides matching TRBD2. The CDR3 consists of 17 residues. V lost 1 base, J lost 5 bases, and 11 bases stayed unmatched. Germline CDR1 is SGHTA and CDR2 is FQGNSA. The CDR3: CASSLERAGGRGETQYF. The CDR3 nucleotides are TGTGCCAGCAGCTTAGAGCGAGCGGGGGGCCGGGGCGAGACCCAGTACTTC.

The CDR3 sequence: CASSLGTGAAEQYV. The CDR3 DNA reads as TGTGCCAGCAGTCTCGGGACAGGGGCAGCCGAGCAGTACGTC. The chain couples TRBV27 to TRBJ2-7, with 10 bases identical to TRBD1. This CDR3 has 14 amino acids. Germline V gene lookup returns CDR1 MNHEY and CDR2 SMNVEV (reference sequence). V dropped 5 bases and J dropped 6; count of bases not matched to a gene: 7.

The chain combines TRBV4-1 with TRBJ2-1; D might be TRBD1 (6 bases). The CDR3 runs to 16 residues. The V end lost 0 bases, the J end lost 4 bases, and 13 bases lay between the germline ends. Per the germline V gene, CDR1 is MGHRA and CDR2 is YSYEKL. CDR3 sequence: CASSQEVGADYNEQFF. The DNA for the CDR3 is TGCGCCAGCAGCCAAGAAGTGGGGGCCGATTACAATGAGCAGTTCTTC.

The chain couples TRBV18 to TRBJ2-2; D is uncertain. V lost 1 base, J lost 3 bases, and 6 bases lay in between. CDR3 length: 14 residues. From germline, CDR1 is KGHSH and CDR2 LQKENI. The DNA of the CDR3 is TGTGCCAGCTCACCACGGGCCGACACCGGGGAGCTGTTTTTT. It encodes CASSPRADTGELFF.

V gene TRBV28 combines with J gene TRBJ2-7; 14 nucleotides match TRBD2. This CDR3 has 15 amino acids. The J segment lost 3 bases and the V segment lost 4 bases, leaving 2 bases of the junction unmatched. Germline CDR1 is MDHEN and CDR2 is SYDVKM. The CDR3 reads CASSSGTSGGYEQYV. The DNA of the CDR3 is TGTGCCAGCAGTTCAGGGACTAGCGGGGGCTACGAGCAGTACGTC.

The chain is built from TRBV7-2 and TRBJ2-3; D is uncertain. Trimming took 5 bases from V and 4 from J, leaving 13 bases between them. Germline loops: CDR1 SGHTA, CDR2 FQGNSA. This CDR3 has 14 residues. The chain's CDR3 is CASSTKGLSDTQYF. DNA of the CDR3: TGTGCCAGCAGCACCAAGGGTCTCTCAGATACGCAGTATTTT.

The rearrangement links TRBV5-1 to TRBJ1-5; maybe TRBD1 (6 bases). V lost 0 bases and J 0 bases, leaving 10 bases between the germline ends. The CDR3 sequence is 16 residues long. CDR1 SGHRS and CDR2 YFSETQ come from the germline V gene. CDR3 amino acids: CASSLGAGASNQPQHF. CDR3 in DNA: TGCGCCAGCAGCTTGGGGGCAGGGGCTAGCAATCAGCCCCAGCATTTT.

V usage is TRBV19 and J usage is TRBJ1-1, with D perhaps TRBD1 (6 bases). CDR3 length: 16 residues. V gave up 8 bases and J gave up 0 bases, with 19 bases separating them. Germline CDR1 and CDR2: LNHDA and SQIVND (reference sequence). The CDR3 DNA sequence: TGTGCCAGTGAGGGCAGGGGCGGAATAATGAACACTGAAGCTTTCTTT. It encodes CASEGRGGIMNTEAFF. The entire variable domain, with the rest obtained from reference TRBV19 and TRBJ1-1, is as follows: DGGITQSPKYLFRKEGQNVTLSCEQNLNHDAMYWYRQDPGQGLRLIYYSQIVNDFQKGDIAEGYSVSREKKESFPLTVTSAQKNPTAFYLCASEGRGGIMNTEAFFGQGTRLTVV.

The chain carries TRBV9 and TRBJ1-2; the D is unclear. The V end was cut by 4 bases, the J end by 0 bases, with 10 bases between. The germline V gene has CDR1 SGDLS and CDR2 YYNGEE. This CDR3 is 14 amino acids long. CDR3 sequence: CASSMPGPNYGYTF. The CDR3, as DNA: TGTGCCAGCAGCATGCCTGGTCCTAACTATGGCTACACCTTC.

This clone was detected only once. The chain has TRBV10-1 and TRBJ2-3, with D maybe TRBD2 (6 bases). The CDR3 totals 11 residues. The germline gives CDR1 WNHNN, CDR2 SYGVQD (reference sequence). The ends were cut back, 8 bases at V and 8 bases at J, with 11 bases in the middle. The CDR3 reads CASSAGGTQYF. As DNA, the CDR3 is TGCGCCAGCTCGGCCGGGGGTACGCAGTATTTT.

The chain uses TRBV18 and TRBJ2-5; 7 positions match TRBD2. The CDR3 has 15 residues. Germline CDR1 and CDR2: KGHSH and LQKENI. V shed 0 bases, J shed 4 bases, and the junction held 5 bases outside the gene matches. CDR3 nucleotides: TGTGCCAGCTCACCACCTTCGACTAGCAGAGAGACCCAGTACTTC. Its protein is CASSPPSTSRETQYF.

The rearrangement joins TRBV4-1 to TRBJ1-1; possibly TRBD1 for D (6 bases). The CDR3 loop spans 13 amino acids. With 3 bases removed from V and 10 bases from J, the gap between germline ends came to 15 bases. In germline, CDR1 is MGHRA, CDR2 YSYEKL. CDR3: CASSQLGQLTAFF. In DNA form, the CDR3 reads TGCGCCAGCAGCCAGTTAGGACAGCTCACAGCTTTCTTT.

Here the CDR3 DNA reads TGTGCCAGCAGTTTTCCGGGACGGGATACGCAGTATTTT. It translates to CASSFPGRDTQYF. J is TRBJ2-3 and V is TRBV12-3 or TRBV12-4; TRBD1 or TRBD2 may be the D gene (5 bases each). The CDR3 runs to 13 residues. V lost 3 bases and J 6 bases, leaving 10 bases between the germline ends.

The chain uses TRBV7-8 and TRBJ1-1, with D unresolved. V lost 2 bases and J 0 bases, leaving 7 bases between the germline ends. CDR1 is SGHVS, CDR2 FQNEAQ, per germline. This CDR3 region has 14 residues. The CDR3: CASSLRGLNTEAFF. The CDR3 nucleotides are TGTGCCAGCAGCTTAAGAGGGCTGAACACTGAAGCTTTCTTT.

The rearrangement uses TRBV7-6 and TRBJ2-2; a weak D match, TRBD1 (6 bases). Germline V CDR1 and CDR2: SGHVS, FNYEAQ. The CDR3 has 16 residues. Trimming left V 3 bases short and J 2 bases short, with 13 bases between. CDR3 residues: CASSFQQGTNTGELFF. CDR3 nucleotides: TGTGCCAGCAGCTTTCAACAGGGAACTAACACCGGGGAGCTGTTTTTT. Using reference TRBV7-6 and TRBJ2-2 for the parts outside the CDR3, the full variable domain is GAGVSQSPRYKVTKRGQDVALRCDPISGHVSLYWYRQALGQGPEFLTYFNYEAQQDKSGLPNDRFSAERPEGSISTLTIQRTEQRDSAMYRCASSFQQGTNTGELFFGEGSRLTVL.

This sequence joins TRBV14 and TRBJ1-3, with D possibly matching TRBD1 (5 bases). The CDR3 covers 14 residues. Germline V gene data show CDR1 as SGHDN and CDR2 as FVKESK. Between the trimmed V and J ends, which lost 4 bases and 3 bases, there was a span of 10 bases. The CDR3 nucleotides are TGTGCCAGCAGCCCCCCGGGGGGTGGAAACACCATATATTTT. Translating gives CASSPPGGGNTIYF. Together with reference TRBV14 and TRBJ1-3, the CDR3 gives the full variable domain: EAGVTQFPSHSVIEKGQTVTLRCDPISGHDNLYWYRRVMGKEIKFLLHFVKESKQDESGMPNNRFLAERTGGTYSTLKVQPAELEDSGVYFCASSPPGGGNTIYFGEGSWLTVV.

The rearrangement joins TRBV3-1 (or the pseudogene TRBV3-2) to TRBJ1-1; D is uncertain. The CDR3 is made up of 14 amino acids. V was clipped by 3 bases and J by 3 bases, with 11 bases between them. The V gene's germline CDR1 is LGHDT and CDR2 YNNKEL (reference sequence). The CDR3: CASSHYGWDTEAFF. As DNA, the CDR3 is TGTGCCAGCAGCCACTATGGCTGGGACACTGAAGCTTTCTTT.

This clone was observed a handful of times. The same CDR3 arises from other DNA sequences in this sample as well. The chain employs TRBV19 and TRBJ1-2, with unresolved D. Germline assignment: CDR1 LNHDA and CDR2 SQIVND (reference sequence). Trimming left V 4 bases short and J 4 bases short, with 7 bases between. CDR3 length equals 12 residues. CDR3 amino acids: CASSTNSYGYTF. The CDR3, as DNA: TGTGCCAGTAGTACTAACAGCTATGGCTACACCTTC.

The chain links TRBV2 to TRBJ2-2; TRBD2 might be the D (7 bases). The CDR3 length is 16 residues. Germline V lookup: CDR1 SNHLY, CDR2 FYNNEI. V gave up 7 bases and J gave up 4 bases, with 19 bases separating them. CDR3 in DNA: TGTGCCAGCAACAAAGAGGGGGGGTTTCTCACCGGGGAGCTGTTTTTT. Encoded protein: CASNKEGGFLTGELFF.

The chain employs TRBV27 and TRBJ2-3; TRBD2 aligns across 11 bases. After removal of 3 bases from V and 6 bases from J, the junction contained 8 bases not matched to a gene. The CDR3 is 16 residues long. From germline, CDR1 is MNHEY and CDR2 SMNVEV (reference sequence). CDR3 amino acids: CASSLGSGGVVDTQYF. For the CDR3, the DNA is TGTGCCAGCAGTTTGGGTAGCGGGGGGGTGGTGGATACGCAGTATTTT.

The chain employs TRBV19 and TRBJ2-5; D is possibly TRBD2 (5 bases). CDR3 length: 15 amino acids. Trimming removed 6 bases at V and 5 bases at J, with 19 bases between. The germline V gene has CDR1 LNHDA and CDR2 SQIVND (reference sequence). The CDR3 DNA reads as TGTGCCAGTAGCCGAGGACTCACCACCCCGGAGACCCAGTACTTC. Protein sequence: CASSRGLTTPETQYF.

Only a few counts were recorded for this clone. The chain uses TRBV27 and TRBJ1-6; D might be TRBD1 (6 bases). Germline V lookup: CDR1 MNHEY, CDR2 SMNVEV (reference sequence). The CDR3 contains 16 residues. Between the trimmed V and J ends, which lost 4 bases and 6 bases, there was a span of 16 bases. CDR3 bases: TGTGCCAGCAGTTCGTTAACTAGACAGGTTAATTCACCCCTCCACTTT. Its translation is CASSSLTRQVNSPLHF.

This clone was recorded only once. The V call is TRBV7-2, the J call TRBJ1-5, with D maybe TRBD1 (5 bases). CDR3 length: 15 residues. The germline V gene has CDR1 SGHTA and CDR2 FQGNSA. The V gene lost 5 bases and the J gene lost 5 bases, with 16 bases spanning the gap. CDR3: CASSPSEDTYQPQHF. The CDR3 DNA sequence: TGTGCCAGCAGCCCATCCGAGGACACCTATCAGCCCCAGCATTTT.

The rearrangement links TRBV5-4 to TRBJ2-5; D may correspond to TRBD1 or TRBD2 (5 bases each). The CDR3 is 13 amino acids. Germline CDR1 is SGHNT and CDR2 is YYREEE (reference sequence). V gave up 3 bases and J gave up 5 bases, with 11 bases separating them. DNA for the CDR3: TGTGCCAGCAGCTCCAAGGGACGGGAGACCCAGTACTTC. Translating it yields CASSSKGRETQYF.

This rearrangement joins TRBV21-1 to TRBJ1-5. TRBV21-1 is labeled a pseudogene. The CDR3 covers 15 residues. The CDR3 coding sequence is TGTGCCAGGGAGCGGGGAGCTTATAGCAATCAGCCCCAGCATTTT. Amino acid sequence: CARERGAYSNQPQHF.

The chain links TRBV5-3 to TRBJ1-2; 8 positions agree with TRBD1. TRBV5-3 is recorded as an ORF, its role being uncertain. V dropped 4 bases and J dropped 2; count of bases not matched to a gene: 1. The CDR3 extends over 13 amino acids. This chain's CDR3 is CARSTGGNYGYTF. CDR3 in DNA: TGTGCCAGAAGCACAGGGGGGAACTATGGCTACACCTTC.

This clone was observed a few times. This rearrangement joins TRBV5-4 to TRBJ1-1, with D perhaps TRBD1 (5 bases). Germline V gene sequence: CDR1 SGHNT, CDR2 YYREEE (reference sequence). The V end lost 4 bases, the J end lost 1 base, and 8 bases lay between the germline ends. CDR3 length: 13 amino acids. In nucleotides, the CDR3 is TGTGCCAGCAGCCTAGACAGGAACACTGAAGCTTTCTTT. The encoded protein is CASSLDRNTEAFF.

This clone was picked up a small number of times. J is TRBJ2-2 and V is TRBV7-9; D possibly uses TRBD1 or TRBD2 (5 bases each). Per the germline V gene, CDR1 is SEHNR and CDR2 is FQNEAQ (reference sequence). The CDR3 spans 17 residues. V was cut by 1 base and J by 3 bases, with 15 bases left in between. The CDR3 coding sequence is TGTGCCAGCAGCTTAGGCCGGGGACGGTCGGACACCGGGGAGCTGTTTTTT. Translated: CASSLGRGRSDTGELFF.

The chain employs TRBV19 and TRBJ1-5; D is possibly TRBD1 (5 bases). Germline V lookup: CDR1 LNHDA, CDR2 SQIVND (reference sequence). V lost 6 bases to trimming and J lost 6 bases, with 27 bases between them. CDR3 length: 18 residues. CDR3 nucleotide sequence: TGTGCCAGTAGGAGAGAGAGGGGCCGGGGTTCGTCCGGTCAGCCCCAGCATTTT. The encoded protein is CASRRERGRGSSGQPQHF.